This T cell receptor (beta chain) was identified during a study of blood T cell repertoires in COVID-19. Study context: Samples representing acute and convalescent COVID-19 were sourced from the United States, Italy and Spain. T cells, B-cell-depleted T cells, or PBMCs supplied cDNA or gDNA.

Patients in Seattle were enrolled during active infection, then followed longitudinally. Original processing methods: Reference gene primer amplification yielded estimated nucleated cell counts. Sequencing used immunoSEQ multiplex PCR; TCRdb keeps in-frame clones, though not all of them. V and J calls and clone size are copied from that table; D and trimming were computed from the DNA. Altogether some 240,000 clones are present, approximately 88% being singletons, with the ten largest covering more than 8.5%. V lost 5 bases and J lost 6; bases outside the gene matches: 3. Germline V CDR1 and CDR2: MNHEY, SVGAGI. The CDR3 is made up of 13 amino acids.

Sequencing was done on a sample of peripheral blood. The TCR was taken from a woman in her 70s with COVID-19, enrolled during active disease. This chain joins TRBV6-5 and TRBJ1-2, with 10 bases matching TRBD1. This chain's CDR3 is CASSRQGADGYTF. CDR3 DNA sequence: TGTGCCAGCAGTCGACAGGGGGCTGATGGCTACACCTTC.